This is a list of T cell receptor beta chains from one sample in a study of T-cell memory formation after mild COVID-19. TCRdb itself ran the 5' RACE reads through MiXCR, one entry per CDR3 protein. Here the sample spans approximately 560,000 distinct CDR3 sequences, 15% to 20% being singletons. The sequenced sample consisted of PBMCs or a T cell subset sorted from them (not recorded which). The receptors stem from an adult woman who had mild COVID-19 (a few samples of this study predate the infection). Cell type and time point are not known. Both conserved end residues are part of each CDR3. D genes are given only for firm matches. Only some rows state a clone size, as once, few, many or a class for expanded clones.

>few|TRBV6-5|TRBJ2-5|.
TGTGCCAGCAGCTATCAGGGGTGGGGGACCCAGTACTTC
CASSYQGWGTQYF
>.|TRBV10-3|TRBJ2-3|.
TGTGCCATCAATAGGGATAACACAGATACGCAGTATTTT
CAINRDNTDTQYF
>few|TRBV2|TRBJ2-2|TRBD2
TGTGCCAGCAGTGGGTTACTAGCGGGAGAGACCGGGGAGCTGTTTTTT
CASSGLLAGETGELFF
>.|TRBV12-3/TRBV12-4|TRBJ1-4|.
TGTGCCAGCAGCCAAGGACGACAGTGGGCAACTAATGAAAAACTGTTTTTT
CASSQGRQWATNEKLFF
>.|TRBV18|TRBJ2-1|.
TGTGCCAGCTCACCACCCGTTTACAATGAGCAGTTCTTC
CASSPPVYNEQFF
>.|TRBV6-1|TRBJ1-5|.
TGTGCCAGCAGTGAAGCGGTGGGCCAGCCCCAGCATTTT
CASSEAVGQPQHF
>many|TRBV7-9|TRBJ2-1|TRBD2
TGTGCCAGCAGCGTATTAGCGGGATTTAAACCTAACAATGAGCAGTTCTTC
CASSVLAGFKPNNEQFF
>many|TRBV4-2|TRBJ2-1|TRBD2
TGTGCCAGCAGCCAAGCAATCGGGACTAGTAACCAGGGTGAGCAGTTCTTC
CASSQAIGTSNQGEQFF
>.|TRBV7-3|TRBJ2-5|TRBD2
TGTGCCAGCAGCCACCTCGGGGGGGGTTTAGAGACCCAGTACTTC
CASSHLGGGLETQYF
>few|TRBV29-1|TRBJ2-5|.
TGCAGCGTTGAAGATCATCCGGAGGAGACCCAGTACTTC
CSVEDHPEETQYF
>.|TRBV12-3/TRBV12-4|TRBJ1-1|.
TGTGCCAGCAGCTTGCCACAGGGTGGGAACACTGAAGCTTTCTTT
CASSLPQGGNTEAFF
>few|TRBV20-1|TRBJ2-7|.
TGCAGTGCTAGATCAGGACTCAACGAGCAGTACTTC
CSARSGLNEQYF
>.|TRBV4-1|TRBJ1-2|.
TGCGCCAGCAGAGGACTTGGAAGAGGGATTGGCTACACCTTC
CASRGLGRGIGYTF
>.|TRBV20-1|TRBJ2-1|.
TGCAGTGCTACTCTCGGGGCGGGTTACAATGAGCAGTTCTTC
CSATLGAGYNEQFF
>few|TRBV5-1|TRBJ1-1|TRBD1
TGCGCCAGCAGCTCCCGGGGACAGGGCGGCACTGAAGCTTTCTTT
CASSSRGQGGTEAFF
>.|TRBV5-1|TRBJ2-2|.
TGCGCCAGCAGCACGAAACAGGGTCTAGGGGAGCTGTTTTTT
CASSTKQGLGELFF
>.|TRBV6-1|TRBJ1-2|.
TGTGCCAGCAGTGAAGGCAGGGAGCGTTATGGCTACACCTTC
CASSEGRERYGYTF
>few|TRBV5-4|TRBJ2-6|TRBD1
TGTGCCAGCAGCTATGGACAGGTCAGCTCTGGGGCCAACGTCCTGACTTTC
CASSYGQVSSGANVLTF
>few|TRBV4-3|TRBJ2-3|.
TGCGCCAGCAGCCAAGACCAGGGACTTCATACGCAGTATTTT
CASSQDQGLHTQYF
>few|TRBV5-1|TRBJ2-1|.
TGCGCCAGCAGCGACGGCGGCCATTATGGGCAGTTCTTC
CASSDGGHYGQFF
>few|TRBV5-1|TRBJ1-1|TRBD1
TGCGCCAGCACTGGGAGCCCGACAGGGCTCGGGGTGGAAACTGAAGCTTTCTTT
CASTGSPTGLGVETEAFF
>few|TRBV21-1|TRBJ1-5|.
TGTGCCAGCAGCAAAGTTAGGGTGGCAGGGGGAGATAGCAATCAGCCCCAGCATTTT
CASSKVRVAGGDSNQPQHF
>few|TRBV6-2/TRBV6-3|TRBJ2-1|TRBD2
TGTGCCAGCAGTTACCCCTATTACCAGCGGGAAGACAATGAGCAGTTCTTC
CASSYPYYQREDNEQFF
>many|TRBV6-2/TRBV6-3|TRBJ2-5|.
TGTGCCAGCAGTACCCTAGGGACACCGAAAGAGACCCAGTACTTC
CASSTLGTPKETQYF
>.|TRBV24-1|TRBJ2-3|.
TGTGCCACCAGTGACACAGTTACTAGCACAGATACGCAGTATTTT
CATSDTVTSTDTQYF
>few|TRBV27|TRBJ1-5|.
TGTGCCAGCAGTCCTCGGCCCGGTAGCAATCAGCCCCAGCATTTT
CASSPRPGSNQPQHF
>.|TRBV18|TRBJ2-1|TRBD2
TGTGCCAGCTCACCCGAACTAGCGCGAATCAATGAGCAGTTCTTC
CASSPELARINEQFF
>many|TRBV29-1|TRBJ2-6|.
TGCAGCGTTGAAGATCTCCCGGACTCTGGGGCCAACGTCCTGACTTTC
CSVEDLPDSGANVLTF
>.|TRBV6-4|TRBJ2-1|.
TGTGCCAGCAGCCCCGAGCAGTTCTTC
CASSPEQFF
>.|TRBV5-1|TRBJ2-7|TRBD1
TGCGCCAGCAGCACCGGGACAGCCAGAGGCTACGAGCAGTACTTC
CASSTGTARGYEQYF
>.|TRBV5-1|TRBJ1-2|.
TGCGCCAGCAGCTTGGTCCCACAGGGTAACTATGGATACACCTTC
CASSLVPQGNYGYTF
>few|TRBV7-9|TRBJ2-3|.
TGTGCCAGCAGCTTATCGTCTAGCCGCACAGATACGCAGTATTTT
CASSLSSSRTDTQYF
>few|TRBV24-1|TRBJ2-1|.
TGTGCCACCAGTGCCCCCTCGCGAGGTAATGAGCAGTTCTTC
CATSAPSRGNEQFF
>.|TRBV14|TRBJ1-6|.
TGTGCCAGCAGTCGGGAAGGGTCGAATTCACCCCTCCACTTT
CASSREGSNSPLHF
>few|TRBV4-1|TRBJ1-2|.
TGCGCCAGCAGCCATGGTCGAGGCAGTGAGGGCTATGGCTACACCTTC
CASSHGRGSEGYGYTF
>few|TRBV6-6|TRBJ2-7|.
TGTGCCAGCAGTTACTCGGTGGGGCGCCAAACCTACGAGCAGTACTTC
CASSYSVGRQTYEQYF
>once|TRBV18|TRBJ2-1|TRBD1
TGTGCCAGCTCCCTAGACAGGGGGCTTTACAGTGAGCAGTTCTTC
CASSLDRGLYSEQFF